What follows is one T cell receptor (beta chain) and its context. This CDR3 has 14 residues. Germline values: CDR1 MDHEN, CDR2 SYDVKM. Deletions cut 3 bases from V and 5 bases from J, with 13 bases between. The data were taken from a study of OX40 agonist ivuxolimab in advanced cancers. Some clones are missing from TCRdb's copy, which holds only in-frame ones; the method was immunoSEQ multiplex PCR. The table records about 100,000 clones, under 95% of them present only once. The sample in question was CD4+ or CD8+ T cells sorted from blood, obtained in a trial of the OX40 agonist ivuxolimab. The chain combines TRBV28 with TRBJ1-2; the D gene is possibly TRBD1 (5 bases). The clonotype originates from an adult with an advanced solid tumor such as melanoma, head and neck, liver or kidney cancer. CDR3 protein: CASSFTGYQYGYTF. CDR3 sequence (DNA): TGTGCCAGCAGTTTTACAGGTTATCAATATGGCTACACCTTC.